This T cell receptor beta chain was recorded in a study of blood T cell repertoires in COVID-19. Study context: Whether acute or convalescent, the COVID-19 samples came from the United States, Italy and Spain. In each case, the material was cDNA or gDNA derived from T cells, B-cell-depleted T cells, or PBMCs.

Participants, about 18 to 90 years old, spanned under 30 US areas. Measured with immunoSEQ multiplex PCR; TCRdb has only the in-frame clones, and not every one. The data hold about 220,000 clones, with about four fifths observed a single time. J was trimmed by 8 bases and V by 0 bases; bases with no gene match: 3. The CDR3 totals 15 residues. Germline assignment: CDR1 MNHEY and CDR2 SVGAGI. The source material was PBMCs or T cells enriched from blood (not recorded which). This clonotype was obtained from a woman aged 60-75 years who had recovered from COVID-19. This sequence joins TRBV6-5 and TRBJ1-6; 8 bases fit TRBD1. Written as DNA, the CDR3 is TGTGCCAGCAGTTACTCGCAGGGGGCGGATTCACCCCTCCACTTT. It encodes CASSYSQGADSPLHF.